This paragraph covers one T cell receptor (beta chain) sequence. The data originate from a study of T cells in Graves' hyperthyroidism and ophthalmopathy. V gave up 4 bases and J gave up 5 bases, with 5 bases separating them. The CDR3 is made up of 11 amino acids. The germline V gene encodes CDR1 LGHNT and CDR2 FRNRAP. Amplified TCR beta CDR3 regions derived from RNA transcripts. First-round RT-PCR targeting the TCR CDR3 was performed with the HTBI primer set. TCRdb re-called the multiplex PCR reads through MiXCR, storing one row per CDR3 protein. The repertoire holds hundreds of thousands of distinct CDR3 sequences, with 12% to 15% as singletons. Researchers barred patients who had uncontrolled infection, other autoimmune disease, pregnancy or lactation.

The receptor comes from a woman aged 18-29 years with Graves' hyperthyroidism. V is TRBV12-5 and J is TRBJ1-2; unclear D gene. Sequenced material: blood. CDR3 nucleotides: TGTGCTAGTGGTTGGAGATATGGCTACACCTTC. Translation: CASGWRYGYTF. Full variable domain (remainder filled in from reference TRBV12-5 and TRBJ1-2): DARVTQTPRHKVTEMGQEVTMRCQPILGHNTVFWYRQTMMQGLELLAYFRNRAPLDDSGMPKDRFSAEMPDATLATLKIQPSEPRDSAVYFCASGWRYGYTFGSGTRLTVV.